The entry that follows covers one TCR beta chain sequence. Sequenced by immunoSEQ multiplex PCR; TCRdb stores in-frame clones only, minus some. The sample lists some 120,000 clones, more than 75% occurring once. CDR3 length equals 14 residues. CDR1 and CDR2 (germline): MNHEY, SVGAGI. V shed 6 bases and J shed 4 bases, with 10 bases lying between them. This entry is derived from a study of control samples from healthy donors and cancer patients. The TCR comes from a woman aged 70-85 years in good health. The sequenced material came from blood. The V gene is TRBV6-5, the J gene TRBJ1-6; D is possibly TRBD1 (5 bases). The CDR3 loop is CASRPGQYNSPLHF. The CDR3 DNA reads TGTGCCAGCAGGCCAGGACAATATAATTCACCCCTCCACTTT.